A selection of T cell receptor beta chains follows, all from one sample in a study of identical twins. One entry per CDR3 protein results from TCRdb running MiXCR on the 5' RACE reads. The data hold 1.5 million to 2 million distinct CDR3 sequences, with under 35% observed a single time. Sequences were obtained from cord blood. The receptors come from a newborn girl in good health. CDR3s include the opening cysteine and the closing phenylalanine or tryptophan. A D gene is named only where the DNA matches it firmly. Not all rows give a size; the values are once, few, many and, for expanded clones, a class.

clone_size j_call v_call d_call cdr3_length cdr3_aa cdr3_nt
few TRBJ2-7 TRBV10-3 . 15 CAITEGKGSTHEQYF TGTGCCATCACAGAGGGAAAGGGTAGTACCCACGAGCAGTACTTC
. TRBJ2-1 TRBV24-1 TRBD1 16 CATSDSGQGAWNEQFF TGTGCCACCAGTGATTCTGGACAGGGGGCTTGGAATGAGCAGTTCTTC
many TRBJ2-1 TRBV20-1 TRBD2 14 CSGRTSGRSGEQFF TGCAGTGGCAGGACTAGCGGGAGGTCGGGTGAGCAGTTCTTC
. TRBJ2-3 TRBV20-1 TRBD1 12 CSAGTDTDTQYF TGCAGTGCTGGGACAGACACAGATACGCAGTATTTT
. TRBJ1-1 TRBV6-1 . 16 CASSVLTGTGNTEAFF TGTGCCAGCAGTGTTCTAACCGGGACGGGGAACACTGAAGCTTTCTTT
. TRBJ2-3 TRBV20-1 TRBD2 17 CSARVAAGGLAADTQYF TGCAGTGCTAGAGTGGCAGCGGGGGGGCTTGCGGCAGATACGCAGTATTTT
few TRBJ2-5 TRBV7-7 TRBD2 18 CASSSSTGTSGRKETQYF TGTGCCAGCAGCTCATCGACCGGGACTAGCGGGCGTAAAGAGACCCAGTACTTC
. TRBJ2-1 TRBV29-1 TRBD2 14 CSVGTSGSLDEQFF TGCAGCGTCGGGACTAGCGGGAGTTTAGATGAGCAGTTCTTC
. TRBJ1-1 TRBV5-5 . 14 CASSSPIHRTEAFF TGTGCCAGCAGCTCCCCGATCCATAGGACTGAAGCTTTCTTT
. TRBJ1-2 TRBV11-2 TRBD1 15 CASSLGGDRGGGYTF TGTGCCAGCAGCTTAGGGGGGGACAGGGGCGGAGGCTACACCTTC
many TRBJ2-3 TRBV9 . 12 CASSTRTDTQYF TGTGCCAGCAGCACCCGCACAGATACGCAGTATTTT
. TRBJ1-1 TRBV18 TRBD1 15 CACSPSDREVTEAFF TGTGCCTGCTCACCCTCCGACAGGGAGGTTACTGAAGCTTTCTTT